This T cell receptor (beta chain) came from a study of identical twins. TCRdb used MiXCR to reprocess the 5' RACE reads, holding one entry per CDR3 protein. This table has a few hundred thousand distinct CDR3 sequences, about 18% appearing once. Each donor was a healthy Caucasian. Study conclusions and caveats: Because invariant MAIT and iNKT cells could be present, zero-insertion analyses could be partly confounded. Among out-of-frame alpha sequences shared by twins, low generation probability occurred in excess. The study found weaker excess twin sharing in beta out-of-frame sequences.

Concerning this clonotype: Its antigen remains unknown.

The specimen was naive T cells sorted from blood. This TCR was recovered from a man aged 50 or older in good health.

The CDR3 sequence: CASKAGRSYEQYF. CDR3 coding DNA: TGTGCCAGCAAGGCGGGAAGATCCTACGAGCAGTACTTC. The chain carries TRBV6-2 or TRBV6-3 and TRBJ2-7, with a weak D call TRBD2 (6 bases). Deletions cut 7 bases from V and 1 base from J, with 11 bases between. This CDR3 is built from 13 residues. CDR1 is MNHEY and CDR2 is SVGEGT in the germline V gene.